Detailed here is one T cell receptor beta chain. Its antigen remains unknown. The sample originates from a study of cytomegalovirus exposure and HLA in healthy donors. Broader study findings: It emerged from a later analysis that several of the most significant clusters appeared to be linked to common viral pathogens. Previously analyzed data showed that most TCR beta V segments were productive at a frequency of about 87% or about 30%. Upon later analysis, HLA-associated TCR beta chains proved more clonally expanded than other, equally common chains.

A multiplex PCR was run with 60 Vbeta primers and 13 Jbeta primers. In the authors' workflow: An analysis performed later counted 74 million or so unique TCR beta chains (approximately 10 million of them shared). Sequenced by immunoSEQ multiplex PCR; TCRdb stores in-frame clones only, minus some. V and J calls and clone size are those listed in that table; D and trimming were worked out from the DNA. This table has about 63,000 clones, roughly 80% appearing once. Germline V gene sequence: CDR1 LNHNV, CDR2 YYDKDF (reference sequence). There are 16 residues in the CDR3. Trimming removed 0 bases from V and 1 base from J, with 12 bases in between.

Material for sequencing was PBMCs. This TCR derives from a woman between 40 and 50 years old in good health and CMV-seropositive. The chain joins TRBV15 to TRBJ1-1; possibly TRBD1 for D (5 bases). CDR3 coding DNA: TGTGCCACCAGCAGAGATTTAGGGGCGGCGAACACTGAAGCTTTCTTT. It codes for CATSRDLGAANTEAFF.